This T cell receptor (beta chain) was obtained from a study of cytotoxic CD8 clonotypes in ibrutinib-treated CLL. Study background: Sample averages reached hundreds of thousands of productive templates and 94,082 productive rearrangements. Study-level points and caveats: Patients had baseline clonality above age-matched healthy donors, and this clonality moved with circulating CD8+ T-cell counts. Contraction or stability on treatment characterized the public clonotypes, which were uncommon.

Germline CDR1 is SGHVS and CDR2 is FNYEAQ. With 2 bases clipped from V and 6 bases from J, the junction kept 2 bases outside the gene matches. The CDR3 runs 15 residues. On this clone itself: What it recognizes is unknown.

The method was immunoSEQ multiplex PCR; TCRdb's version includes in-frame clones alone and lacks a portion of them. The sample has fewer than 300,000 clones; roughly three quarters are singletons. Sequenced here: PBMCs, sampled at disease progression, from a patient treated with ibrutinib. The TCR sequence derives from a human donor with chronic lymphocytic leukemia. This chain connects TRBV7-6 to TRBJ1-4, with 11 bases lining up with TRBD1. CDR3 sequence: CASSLWDRGDEKLFF. For the CDR3, the DNA is TGTGCCAGCAGCTTATGGGACAGGGGGGATGAAAAACTGTTTTTT.